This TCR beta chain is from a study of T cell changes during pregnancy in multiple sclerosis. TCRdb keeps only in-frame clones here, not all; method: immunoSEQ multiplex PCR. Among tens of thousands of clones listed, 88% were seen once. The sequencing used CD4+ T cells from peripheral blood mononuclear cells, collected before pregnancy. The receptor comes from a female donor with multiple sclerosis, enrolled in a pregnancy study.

The CDR3 spells CASSELADTGELFF. The CDR3 nucleotides read TGCGCCAGCAGCGAGCTAGCGGACACCGGGGAGCTGTTTTTT. The chain joins TRBV4-1 to TRBJ2-2; 7 bases are a match to TRBD2. V lost 5 bases and J lost 3; bases outside the gene matches: 3. The CDR3 runs 14 residues. Germline V CDR1 and CDR2: MGHRA, YSYEKL.